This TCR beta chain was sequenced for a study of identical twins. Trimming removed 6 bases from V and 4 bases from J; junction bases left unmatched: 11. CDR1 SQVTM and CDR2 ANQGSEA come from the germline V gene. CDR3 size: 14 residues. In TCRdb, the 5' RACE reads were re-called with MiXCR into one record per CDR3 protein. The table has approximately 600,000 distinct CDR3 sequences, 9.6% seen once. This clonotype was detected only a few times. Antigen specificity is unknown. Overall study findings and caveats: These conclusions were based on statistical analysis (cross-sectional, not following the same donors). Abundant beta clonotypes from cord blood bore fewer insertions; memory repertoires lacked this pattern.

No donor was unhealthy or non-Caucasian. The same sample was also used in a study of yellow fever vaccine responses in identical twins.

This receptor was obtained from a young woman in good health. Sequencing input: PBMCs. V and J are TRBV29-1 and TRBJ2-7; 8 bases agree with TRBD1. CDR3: CSVGDRWAPYEQYF. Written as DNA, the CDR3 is TGCAGCGTGGGGGACAGGTGGGCCCCATACGAGCAGTACTTC.